These 10 T cell receptor beta chains were all obtained from the same sample, sequenced in a study of T cell responses to AZD1222 COVID-19 vaccine. Only in-frame clones appear in the TCRdb table, and some are missing; sequencing was by immunoSEQ multiplex PCR. Among 65,000 to 75,000 clones listed, roughly 80% were seen once. Here the sequenced sample was peripheral blood, taken on day 0 of AZD1222 vaccination. Receptor source: an adult in good health.

V usage is TRBV6-9 and J usage is TRBJ2-1, with TRBD2 identical over 12 bases. The trim removed 5 bases at V and 6 bases at J, leaving 5 bases unmatched. The germline V gene has CDR1 MNHGY and CDR2 SVAAGI. This CDR3 comprises 15 residues. CDR3: CASSPRTSGVNEQFF. In DNA, the CDR3 is TGTGCCAGCAGTCCCCGGACTAGCGGGGTCAATGAGCAGTTCTTC.

The chain couples TRBV19 to TRBJ2-7; the match to TRBD1 covers 11 bases. The CDR3 is 15 residues long. V gave up 3 bases and J gave up 5 bases; unmatched junction bases: 6. The germline V gene has CDR1 LNHDA and CDR2 SQIVND (reference sequence). For the CDR3, the DNA is TGTGCCAGTAGTATCGGAGGACAGGGGGCGAACGAGCAGTACTTC. Its translation is CASSIGGQGANEQYF.

CDR3 DNA sequence: TGCGCCAGCAGCCCCGAGCATACCGGGGAGCTGTTTTTT. This gives the protein CASSPEHTGELFF. The J gene is TRBJ2-2, the V gene TRBV4-3; no firm D call. Germline-derived CDR1 and CDR2 are LGHNA and YSLEER. V dropped 4 bases and J dropped 5 bases, with 8 bases sitting between them. The CDR3 runs to 13 residues.

The V and J genes are TRBV5-1 and TRBJ1-4, with D possibly matching TRBD1 (6 bases). The V end lost 3 bases, the J end lost 8 bases, and 26 bases lay between the germline ends. Looked up from germline, CDR1 is SGHRS and CDR2 is YFSETQ. This CDR3 has 18 residues. The CDR3 is CASSSQALVRTALEKLFF. The CDR3, as DNA: TGCGCCAGCAGCTCCCAAGCCCTGGTTAGGACAGCACTAGAAAAACTGTTTTTT.

Turning to this clone: The junction shows a germline mismatch at one end, possibly a read error. The chain combines TRBV7-7 with TRBJ1-6; 7 bases are shared with TRBD1. Germline CDR1 and CDR2: SSHAT and FNYEAQ (reference sequence). This CDR3 region has 15 residues. This CDR3 reads CASSLRGGNNSPLHF. The DNA of the CDR3 is TGTGCTAGCAGCTTACGAGGGGGCAACAATTCACCCCTCCACTTT.

The chain uses TRBV4-2 and TRBJ2-2; 14 bases map to TRBD2. The CDR3 is 18 amino acids. V lost 1 base and J lost 4; bases outside the gene matches: 5. Germline V gene sequence: CDR1 LGHNA, CDR2 YNFKEQ. The CDR3 nucleotides read TGTGCCAGCAGCCAAGGGACTAGCGGGGGGCGGACCACCGGGGAGCTGTTTTTT. Translated, it gives CASSQGTSGGRTTGELFF.

This chain links TRBV6-4 with TRBJ2-1; possibly TRBD2 for D (6 bases). CDR1 is MRHNA, CDR2 SNTAGT, per germline. Trimming took off 7 bases at V and 7 bases at J, with 32 bases between the two ends. There are 19 residues in the CDR3. In nucleotides, the CDR3 is TGTGCCAGCACCCCGTGGAGGGGCCACCCCTACATAAGACGGAATGAGCAGTTCTTC. It codes for CASTPWRGHPYIRRNEQFF.

The V gene is TRBV9, the J gene TRBJ1-6; 10 nucleotides line up with TRBD1. The CDR3 is made up of 16 amino acids. With 2 bases clipped from V and 5 bases from J, the junction kept 4 bases outside the gene matches. CDR1 and CDR2 (germline): SGDLS, YYNGEE. CDR3 protein: CASSVTGGADNSPLHF. CDR3 DNA: TGTGCCAGCAGCGTGACAGGGGGCGCCGATAATTCACCCCTCCACTTT.

The CDR3 sequence: CSVPGTDNYGYTF. CDR3 in DNA: TGCAGCGTCCCCGGGACGGATAACTATGGCTACACCTTC. V usage is TRBV29-1 and J usage is TRBJ1-2; maybe TRBD1 (5 bases). The V and J ends lost 6 bases and 1 base respectively, with 12 bases between them. The CDR3 has 13 amino acids. Germline CDR1 is SQVTM and CDR2 is ANQGSEA.

This clone appeared a few times. The genes are TRBV15 and TRBJ2-3, with D possibly matching TRBD2 (5 bases). Germline V lookup: CDR1 LNHNV, CDR2 YYDKDF (reference sequence). CDR3 size: 15 residues. V dropped 6 bases and J dropped 6 bases, with 19 bases sitting between them. The CDR3 coding sequence is TGTGCCACCAGTCCTCCGGGATCTGCTACGGATACGCAGTATTTT. Its translation: CATSPPGSATDTQYF.